This is a list of T cell receptor beta chains from one sample in a study of blood T cell repertoires in COVID-19. Assay used: immunoSEQ multiplex PCR; TCRdb lists only in-frame clones, some missing. The sample shows 290,000 or so clones, roughly 85% of them seen only once. What was sequenced was peripheral blood. The receptors here all came from a man between 45 and 60 years old with active or convalescent COVID-19. CDR3s include the opening cysteine and the closing phenylalanine or tryptophan. The order of the fields is CDR3 DNA, CDR3 protein, V gene, J gene, D gene, clone size. D genes are given only for firm matches. Clone size, where shown, is once, few, many, or a class for clones that have expanded.

CDR3nt: TGTGCCAGCAGCCCAGGGGGCAATGAGCAGTTCTTC; CDR3aa: CASSPGGNEQFF; v_gene: TRBV5-6; j_gene: TRBJ2-1; d_gene: TRBD1; abundance: -
CDR3nt: TGTGCCAGCAGCTCAAGCCGCCTGGGACAGGGTGGTACTTATGGCTACACCTTC; CDR3aa: CASSSSRLGQGGTYGYTF; v_gene: TRBV7-8; j_gene: TRBJ1-2; d_gene: TRBD1; abundance: -
CDR3nt: TGTGCCTCAGGCCGGGGTCCCCCCCAGTATTTT; CDR3aa: CASGRGPPQYF; v_gene: TRBV30; j_gene: TRBJ2-3; d_gene: -; abundance: -
CDR3nt: TGTGCCAGCAGTGAAACCAGCGGGAGGGCCGGGAGCAATGAGCAGTTCTTC; CDR3aa: CASSETSGRAGSNEQFF; v_gene: TRBV2; j_gene: TRBJ2-1; d_gene: TRBD2; abundance: -
CDR3nt: TGTGCCAGCAGCTTGGGGACTAGCAGTTACAATGAGCAGTTCTTC; CDR3aa: CASSLGTSSYNEQFF; v_gene: TRBV5-4; j_gene: TRBJ2-1; d_gene: TRBD2; abundance: -
CDR3nt: TGTGCCAGCATTGGAGGGGGCGAAAAACTGTTTTTT; CDR3aa: CASIGGGEKLFF; v_gene: TRBV7-8; j_gene: TRBJ1-4; d_gene: TRBD1; abundance: once
CDR3nt: TGTGCCAGCAGCTTAGCGTTCGGGGGTTGGGGCAACAATGAGCAGTTCTTC; CDR3aa: CASSLAFGGWGNNEQFF; v_gene: TRBV7-9; j_gene: TRBJ2-1; d_gene: -; abundance: -
CDR3nt: TGTGCCAGTACGTTTACAGGGGTCTCCTACGAGCAGTACTTC; CDR3aa: CASTFTGVSYEQYF; v_gene: TRBV5-5; j_gene: TRBJ2-7; d_gene: TRBD1; abundance: -
CDR3nt: TGTGCCAGCAGGCAAAGGACACTAGAGACCCAGTACTTC; CDR3aa: CASRQRTLETQYF; v_gene: TRBV3-1/TRBV3-2; j_gene: TRBJ2-5; d_gene: -; abundance: -
CDR3nt: TGTGCCAGCACGGGAGGGGTCTCCTACGAGCAGTACTTC; CDR3aa: CASTGGVSYEQYF; v_gene: TRBV2; j_gene: TRBJ2-7; d_gene: TRBD2; abundance: -
CDR3nt: TGTGCCAGCAGCTCCCGAGCTAGCGGGAGGTACAATGAGCAGTTCTTC; CDR3aa: CASSSRASGRYNEQFF; v_gene: TRBV7-2; j_gene: TRBJ2-1; d_gene: TRBD2; abundance: -
CDR3nt: TGTGCTAGTGGTCCCGGGGGACCCTACGAGCAGTACTTC; CDR3aa: CASGPGGPYEQYF; v_gene: TRBV12-5; j_gene: TRBJ2-7; d_gene: -; abundance: -
CDR3nt: TGCGCCAGCGGACAAGGACAGGGGGCAGATACGCAGTATTTT; CDR3aa: CASGQGQGADTQYF; v_gene: TRBV5-1; j_gene: TRBJ2-3; d_gene: TRBD1; abundance: -